These T cell receptor beta chains were read from a single sample in a study of T cell changes during pregnancy in multiple sclerosis. The method was immunoSEQ multiplex PCR; TCRdb's version includes in-frame clones alone and lacks a portion of them. This sample has about 38,000 clones, with about nine tenths found just once. Sequencing was performed on CD4+ T cells from peripheral blood mononuclear cells, taken after pregnancy. These receptors were collected from a female donor in good health, enrolled as a control in a pregnancy study. The CDR3 runs from the conserved cysteine through the conserved F or W. The order of the fields is V gene, D gene, J gene, clone size, CDR3 DNA, CDR3 protein. A D gene is named only where the DNA matches it firmly. Clone size is stated in some rows and not others, as once, few, many or a class when expanded.

v_call: TRBV5-5; d_call: TRBD1; j_call: TRBJ1-5; clone_size: once; cdr3_nt: TGTGCCAGCAGCCGGGACAGGGGCGGCAATCAGCCCCAGCATTTT; cdr3_aa: CASSRDRGGNQPQHF
v_call: TRBV14; d_call: .; j_call: TRBJ2-7; clone_size: .; cdr3_nt: TGTGCCAGCAGCCAAGGGACACCACCCTACGAGCAGTACTTC; cdr3_aa: CASSQGTPPYEQYF
v_call: TRBV11-2; d_call: .; j_call: TRBJ2-1; clone_size: .; cdr3_nt: TGTGCCAGCAGCTTAGGAATGGTCGGGAGCTGGCCCAATGAGCAGTTCTTC; cdr3_aa: CASSLGMVGSWPNEQFF
v_call: TRBV11-2; d_call: TRBD1; j_call: TRBJ2-5; clone_size: .; cdr3_nt: TGTGCCAGCAGCCCCCAACGGACAGGCGGAGAGACCCAGTACTTC; cdr3_aa: CASSPQRTGGETQYF
v_call: TRBV27; d_call: TRBD1; j_call: TRBJ1-1; clone_size: .; cdr3_nt: TGTGCCAGCAGCCGCACAGGGGAGACTGAAGCTTTCTTT; cdr3_aa: CASSRTGETEAFF
v_call: TRBV7-8; d_call: TRBD1; j_call: TRBJ2-7; clone_size: .; cdr3_nt: TGTGCCAGCAGCGACATTACAGGGGGCGAGCAGTACTTC; cdr3_aa: CASSDITGGEQYF
v_call: TRBV27; d_call: .; j_call: TRBJ2-7; clone_size: .; cdr3_nt: TGTGCCAGCAGTTCCCTAGCAAAGGAGCCCTACGAGCAGTACTTC; cdr3_aa: CASSSLAKEPYEQYF
v_call: TRBV6-6; d_call: .; j_call: TRBJ1-5; clone_size: .; cdr3_nt: TGTGCCAGCAGCCTCGAGCCCCAGCATTTT; cdr3_aa: CASSLEPQHF
v_call: TRBV19; d_call: .; j_call: TRBJ2-5; clone_size: .; cdr3_nt: TGTGCCAGTACTAAAGCGGGTTCCCAAGAGACCCAGTACTTC; cdr3_aa: CASTKAGSQETQYF
v_call: TRBV5-4; d_call: .; j_call: TRBJ2-5; clone_size: .; cdr3_nt: TGTGCCAGCAGCTTGGTCTACCAAGAGACCCAGTACTTC; cdr3_aa: CASSLVYQETQYF
v_call: TRBV29-1; d_call: TRBD1; j_call: TRBJ2-6; clone_size: .; cdr3_nt: TGCAGCGTTCCTGGACAGGGCCTCTTTGGGGCCAACGTCCTGACTTTC; cdr3_aa: CSVPGQGLFGANVLTF
v_call: TRBV5-1; d_call: .; j_call: TRBJ1-1; clone_size: .; cdr3_nt: TGCGCCAGCAGCTTGTCCCAGAACACTGAAGCTTTCTTT; cdr3_aa: CASSLSQNTEAFF
v_call: TRBV7-8; d_call: TRBD2; j_call: TRBJ2-7; clone_size: once; cdr3_nt: TGTGCCAGCAGCTTAGCGTCTGCGGGGGGGCCCTACGAGCAGTACTTC; cdr3_aa: CASSLASAGGPYEQYF
v_call: TRBV28; d_call: TRBD1; j_call: TRBJ1-5; clone_size: .; cdr3_nt: TGTGCCAGCAGTTTAGGAGGGGACAGGGAGGTATTGCGGAATCAGCCCCAGCATTTT; cdr3_aa: CASSLGGDREVLRNQPQHF
v_call: TRBV5-6; d_call: .; j_call: TRBJ1-1; clone_size: .; cdr3_nt: TGTGCCAGCAGCTTGTCGGGGGGCGGGGTTTCTTTCTTT; cdr3_aa: CASSLSGGGVSFF
v_call: TRBV5-5; d_call: TRBD1; j_call: TRBJ1-2; clone_size: .; cdr3_nt: TGTGCCAGCAGCTCCCTTGCGGGGACAGGGGGAATATCGGGTGGCTACACCTTC; cdr3_aa: CASSSLAGTGGISGGYTF
v_call: TRBV6-5; d_call: .; j_call: TRBJ2-1; clone_size: .; cdr3_nt: TGTGCCAGCAGTTACTTCGGGACTCAAATATACAATGAGCAGTTCTTC; cdr3_aa: CASSYFGTQIYNEQFF
v_call: TRBV7-6; d_call: TRBD1; j_call: TRBJ2-7; clone_size: .; cdr3_nt: TGTGCCAGCAGCGAAGTACTAGGGGGCACCGAGCAGTACTTC; cdr3_aa: CASSEVLGGTEQYF
v_call: TRBV7-2; d_call: TRBD2; j_call: TRBJ2-7; clone_size: .; cdr3_nt: TGTGCCAGCAGCTTAGCTGGGACTAGCGGGGCCTACGAGCAGTACTTC; cdr3_aa: CASSLAGTSGAYEQYF
v_call: TRBV19; d_call: TRBD1; j_call: TRBJ2-1; clone_size: .; cdr3_nt: TGTGCCAGTAGTATAGATAAAGGCAGGGGGTTTCAGTTCTTC; cdr3_aa: CASSIDKGRGFQFF
v_call: TRBV19; d_call: TRBD1; j_call: TRBJ2-7; clone_size: .; cdr3_nt: TGTGCCAGTAGGCAGGGACAGGGCTACGAGCAGTACTTC; cdr3_aa: CASRQGQGYEQYF
v_call: TRBV19; d_call: TRBD2; j_call: TRBJ2-6; clone_size: .; cdr3_nt: TGTGCCAGTTTGCGGCGGGGGACTGGGGCCAACGTCCTGACTTTC; cdr3_aa: CASLRRGTGANVLTF
v_call: TRBV5-1; d_call: TRBD1; j_call: TRBJ1-2; clone_size: once; cdr3_nt: TGCGCCAGCAGCCTGGGACAGGGGGGCTATGGCTACACCTTC; cdr3_aa: CASSLGQGGYGYTF
v_call: TRBV6-4; d_call: .; j_call: TRBJ2-2; clone_size: .; cdr3_nt: TGTGCCAGCAGTACAGGGAAGACGAACACCGGGGAGCTGTTTTTT; cdr3_aa: CASSTGKTNTGELFF
v_call: TRBV15; d_call: TRBD2; j_call: TRBJ2-7; clone_size: .; cdr3_nt: TGTGCCACCAGCAGAGAGGGGGGGTACGAGCAGTACTTC; cdr3_aa: CATSREGGYEQYF
v_call: TRBV5-1; d_call: .; j_call: TRBJ2-7; clone_size: .; cdr3_nt: TGCGCCAGCAGCTTGAGTTTCGGCGGATCCTACGAGCAGTACTTC; cdr3_aa: CASSLSFGGSYEQYF